This T cell receptor beta chain was obtained from a study of CD8 T cells in Susac syndrome. Overall study context: At blood draw, Susac syndrome patients were therapy-naive, on corticosteroids, or on intravenous immunoglobulin alone.

The germline V and J ends were trimmed by 2 bases and 0 bases, with 11 bases remaining between them. CDR3 length: 16 amino acids. CDR1 and CDR2 (germline): MNHEY, SVGAGI. As to this clonotype: Its antigen is still unknown.

General study findings and limits: No clonal expansion appeared among CD4+ T cells in Susac patients.

When the RNA was reverse transcribed, random hexamers were used with an input of roughly 0.45 to 1 ug. The authors amplified TCR beta CDR3 across 54 Vbeta and 13 Jbeta using immunoSEQ multiplex PCR. MiXCR, applied by TCRdb to the immunoSEQ multiplex PCR reads, yields one record per CDR3 protein. The top ten clones hold 0.099% of a sample with roughly 200,000 distinct CDR3 sequences, just under 95% of them seen once. Sequencing of TCR beta was performed on blood CD8+ T cells and on blood CD4+ T cells. The chain couples TRBV6-5 to TRBJ2-4; D might be TRBD1 or TRBD2, each matching 5 bases. This TCR derives from a human donor with Susac syndrome. The sequencing sample was made of CD4+ T cells from PBMCs. The CDR3 nucleotides are TGTGCCAGCAGTTACACCGGGACCATAGCCAAAAACATTCAGTACTTC. Protein: CASSYTGTIAKNIQYF.